This TCR beta chain derives from a study of Graves' ophthalmopathy and Graves' hyperthyroidism. This clonotype was counted ten times or more. The antigen remains undetermined. Hyperthyroidism patients, all newly diagnosed, had under 2 months' duration and ages of 18 to 65. In this cohort, patients with other autoimmune diseases, uncontrolled infections, pregnancy or lactation were excluded. Each diagnosis was determined on the basis of clinical symptoms, serum thyroxine, TRAb, thyroid ultrasound and orbital computed tomography. Amplification of the TCR beta CDR3 regions used RNA transcripts (as template). The workflow started with a first-round RT-PCR run with HTBI primers and then moved on to a second-round multiplex PCR. MiXCR, run by TCRdb on the multiplex PCR reads, gives a single entry per CDR3 protein. The table has about 590,000 distinct CDR3 sequences, less than 40% seen once. Findings and caveats of the study: Blood repertoires reportedly contained most expanded thyroid clonotypes above 0.001 frequency.

The V gene's germline CDR1 is SEHNR and CDR2 FQNEAQ (reference sequence). J lost 6 bases, V lost 2 bases, and 7 bases had no gene match. The CDR3 loop spans 15 amino acids. Sequencing input: peripheral blood or thyroid tissue (not recorded which). The chain recombines TRBV7-9 with TRBJ1-3, with 7 bases that match TRBD1. The sequence derives from an adult man with Graves' hyperthyroidism. The CDR3 spells CASSLYRDSLNTIYF. The DNA of the CDR3 is TGTGCCAGCAGCTTATATCGGGACAGTTTAAACACCATATATTTT. Filled out from reference TRBV7-9 and TRBJ1-3, the complete variable domain reads DTGVSQNPRHKITKRGQNVTFRCDPISEHNRLYWYRQTLGQGPEFLTYFQNEAQLEKSRLLSDRFSAERPKGSFSTLEIQRTEQGDSAMYLCASSLYRDSLNTIYFGEGSWLTVV.